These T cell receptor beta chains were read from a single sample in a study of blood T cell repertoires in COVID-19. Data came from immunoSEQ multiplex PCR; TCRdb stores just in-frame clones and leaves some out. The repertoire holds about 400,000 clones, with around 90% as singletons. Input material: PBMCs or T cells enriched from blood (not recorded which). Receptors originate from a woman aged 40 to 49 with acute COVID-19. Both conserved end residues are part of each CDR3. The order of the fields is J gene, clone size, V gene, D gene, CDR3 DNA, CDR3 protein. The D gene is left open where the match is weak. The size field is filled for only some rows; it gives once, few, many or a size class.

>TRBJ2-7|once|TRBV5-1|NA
TGCGCCAGCAGCTTCTTTCCAGGGAACTACGAGCAGTACTTC
CASSFFPGNYEQYF
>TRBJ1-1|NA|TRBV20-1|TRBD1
TGCAGTGCTAGTCATACAGGGGGCACTGAAGCTTTCTTT
CSASHTGGTEAFF
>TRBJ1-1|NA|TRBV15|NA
TGTGCCACCAGCAGAGATGCCGGGGGGTGGAACACTGAAGCTTTCTTT
CATSRDAGGWNTEAFF
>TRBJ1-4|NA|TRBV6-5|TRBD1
TGTGCCAGCAGTTACAGGGGACAGGGAGGGGAAAAACTGTTTTTT
CASSYRGQGGEKLFF
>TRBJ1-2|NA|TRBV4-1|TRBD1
TGCGCCAGCAGCCCTGGGACAGGGCGCAACTATGGCTACACCTTC
CASSPGTGRNYGYTF
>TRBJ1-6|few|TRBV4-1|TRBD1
TGCGCCAGCAGCCAAGATAGGACAGGGATGCCCCCCCTCCACTTT
CASSQDRTGMPPLHF
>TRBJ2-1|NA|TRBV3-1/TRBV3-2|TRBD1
TGTGCCAGCAGCTCTCCCCCGGGACAGGGGTCCAATGAGCAGTTCTTC
CASSSPPGQGSNEQFF
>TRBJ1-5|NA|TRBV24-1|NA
TGTGCCATCGTTGGGGGGGATCAGCCCCAGCATTTT
CAIVGGDQPQHF
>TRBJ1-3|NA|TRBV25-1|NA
TGTGCCAGCAGTGAGTTTGGGGCGCGCCCTGGAAACACCATATATTTT
CASSEFGARPGNTIYF
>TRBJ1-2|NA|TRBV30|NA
TGTGCCTTAAATTGGGGGGAGGGCTACACCTTC
CALNWGEGYTF
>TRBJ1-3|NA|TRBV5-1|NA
TGCGCCAGCAGCTTCGGTGCGTCTGGAAACACCATATATTTT
CASSFGASGNTIYF
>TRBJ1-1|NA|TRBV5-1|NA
TGCGCCAGCAGCGCAGCCGGACAGCTGAACACTGAAGCTTTCTTT
CASSAAGQLNTEAFF
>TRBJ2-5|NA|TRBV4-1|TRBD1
TGCGCCAGCAGCCAAGAAGGCGGGACAGGGGGCGTAAAGACCCAGTACTTC
CASSQEGGTGGVKTQYF
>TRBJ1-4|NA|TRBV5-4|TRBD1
TGTGCCAGCAGCGCGACAGGGGGAAGGGAAAAACTGTTTTTT
CASSATGGREKLFF
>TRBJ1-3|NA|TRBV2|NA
TGTGCCAGCAGTAATAGAGACACCATATATTTT
CASSNRDTIYF
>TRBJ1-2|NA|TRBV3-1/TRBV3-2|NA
TGTGCCAGCAGCCAAGATCCCGAGAGGCATGGCTACACCTTC
CASSQDPERHGYTF
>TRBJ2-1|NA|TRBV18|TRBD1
TGTGCCAGCTCACCAGCAGGGGGCTACAATGAGCAGTTCTTC
CASSPAGGYNEQFF
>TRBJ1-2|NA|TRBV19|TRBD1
TGTGCCAGTAGTATAGGGGACAGGGGTTACTATGGCTACACCTTC
CASSIGDRGYYGYTF
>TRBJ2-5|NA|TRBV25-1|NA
TGTGCCAGCAGTGAACGGCCCGGCGGCGGAGAGACCCAGTACTTC
CASSERPGGGETQYF
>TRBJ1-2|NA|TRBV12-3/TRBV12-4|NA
TGTGCCAGCAGCCCAGGGTCTAACTATGGCTACACCTTC
CASSPGSNYGYTF
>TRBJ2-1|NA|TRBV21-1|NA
TGTGCCAGCAGCTCTCGGACTAGCGGAGACACCAATGAGCAGTTCTTC
CASSSRTSGDTNEQFF
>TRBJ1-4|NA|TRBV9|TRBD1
TGTGCCAGCAGCGACCGGGACAGACCCAATGAAAAACTGTTTTTT
CASSDRDRPNEKLFF
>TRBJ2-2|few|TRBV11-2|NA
TGTGCCAGCAGCTTAGGGAGGCTTCTAGCGTATCCGAACACCGGGGAGCTGTTTTTT
CASSLGRLLAYPNTGELFF
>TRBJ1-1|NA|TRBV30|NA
TGTGCCTGGAGTGTACGGCGGGGAACTGAAGCTTTCTTT
CAWSVRRGTEAFF
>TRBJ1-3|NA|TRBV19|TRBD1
TGTGCCAGTAATGACTTCGGGACAGCCCCTGGAAACACCATATATTTT
CASNDFGTAPGNTIYF
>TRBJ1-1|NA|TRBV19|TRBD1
TGTGCCAGTAGGGCCGGGACAGGGGCGAGAGACACTGAAGCTTTCTTT
CASRAGTGARDTEAFF
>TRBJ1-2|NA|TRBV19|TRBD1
TGTGCCAGTGAGGGACAGGGGGGGTATGGCTACACCTTC
CASEGQGGYGYTF
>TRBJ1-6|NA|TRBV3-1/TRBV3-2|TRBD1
TGTGCCAGCAGCCAAGAAAGGGACAGGGGAGAAGCACCCCTCCACTTT
CASSQERDRGEAPLHF
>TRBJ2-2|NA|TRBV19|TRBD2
TGTGCCAGTAGTCGCACTAGCGGGGAGAGCACCGGGGAGCTGTTTTTT
CASSRTSGESTGELFF
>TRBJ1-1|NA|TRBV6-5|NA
TGTGCCAGCAGTTACCGGGGGGGTTGGACTGAAGCTTTCTTT
CASSYRGGWTEAFF
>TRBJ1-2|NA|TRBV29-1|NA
TGCAGCGTTGAGGCAGCCGGGAGGGATGGCTACACCTTC
CSVEAAGRDGYTF
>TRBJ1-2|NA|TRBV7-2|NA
TGTGCCAGCAGCTTATCCCGGGACAACCATGGCTACACCTTC
CASSLSRDNHGYTF
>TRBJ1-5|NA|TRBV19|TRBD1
TGTGCCAGTAGTAGGACAGGGGAGGGCAATCAGCCCCAGCATTTT
CASSRTGEGNQPQHF
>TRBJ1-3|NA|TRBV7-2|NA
TGTGCCAGCAGCCCACGTCAACTGAGGGCTGGAAACACCATATATTTT
CASSPRQLRAGNTIYF
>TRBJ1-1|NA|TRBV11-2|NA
TGTGCCAGCAGCCTCGGTAGGGGAACTGAAGCTTTCTTT
CASSLGRGTEAFF